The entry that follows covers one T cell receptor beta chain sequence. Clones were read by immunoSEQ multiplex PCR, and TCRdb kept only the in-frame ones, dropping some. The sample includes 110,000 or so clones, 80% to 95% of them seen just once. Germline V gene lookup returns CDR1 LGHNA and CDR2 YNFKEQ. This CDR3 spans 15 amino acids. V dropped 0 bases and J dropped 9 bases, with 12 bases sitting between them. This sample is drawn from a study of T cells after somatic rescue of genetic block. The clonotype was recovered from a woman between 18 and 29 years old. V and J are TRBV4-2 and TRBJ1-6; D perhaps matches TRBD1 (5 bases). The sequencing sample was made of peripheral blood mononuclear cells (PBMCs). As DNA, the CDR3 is TGTGCCAGCAGCCAAGAAGGGCAGGGCATTTCACCCCTCCACTTT. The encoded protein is CASSQEGQGISPLHF.